This section outlines one T cell receptor (beta chain) sequence together with its context. A much more abundant neighbour one base away suggests this may be a read error. This sample is part of a study of spatial heterogeneity in lung cancer. Study context: Alpha-chain sequences were detected in numbers that were consistently lower than beta-chain sequences.

The time point is: sample taken at primary tumor resection. TCRdb passed the 5' RACE reads through MiXCR, listing each CDR3 protein once. The repertoire consists of tens of thousands of distinct CDR3 sequences, with roughly 5.9% occurring once and the leading ten covering about 14%. Germline values: CDR1 LGHDT, CDR2 YNNKEL (reference sequence). This CDR3 is 12 amino acids long. This specimen was PBMCs, taken at surgery. This sequence joins TRBV3-1 and TRBJ1-2; 7 positions match TRBD1. This receptor was taken from a female donor with early-stage non-small cell lung cancer. DNA of the CDR3: TGTGCCAGCAGCCCGACAGGGTATGGCTACTCCTTC. Encoded protein: CASSPTGYGYSF.